This T cell receptor (beta chain) originates from a study of CD8 T cells in ankylosing spondylitis. Using its own MiXCR run on the 5' RACE reads, TCRdb lists one record per CDR3 protein. The sample holds 300,000 to 350,000 distinct CDR3 sequences, more than 20% seen once. Trimming removed 1 base at V and 10 bases at J, with 8 bases between. The CDR3 spans 12 residues. The germline CDR1 and CDR2 sequences are SGHVS and FNYEAQ. This clonotype appeared a few times. The chain links TRBV7-6 to TRBJ2-1; D is unclear. The sequenced sample was blood, either unsorted or a sorted T cell fraction (not recorded which). This receptor was identified in a female donor with ankylosing spondylitis or in good health (not recorded which). The CDR3 is CASSLGYQEQFF. As DNA, the CDR3 is TGTGCCAGCAGCTTAGGGTATCAAGAGCAGTTCTTC.